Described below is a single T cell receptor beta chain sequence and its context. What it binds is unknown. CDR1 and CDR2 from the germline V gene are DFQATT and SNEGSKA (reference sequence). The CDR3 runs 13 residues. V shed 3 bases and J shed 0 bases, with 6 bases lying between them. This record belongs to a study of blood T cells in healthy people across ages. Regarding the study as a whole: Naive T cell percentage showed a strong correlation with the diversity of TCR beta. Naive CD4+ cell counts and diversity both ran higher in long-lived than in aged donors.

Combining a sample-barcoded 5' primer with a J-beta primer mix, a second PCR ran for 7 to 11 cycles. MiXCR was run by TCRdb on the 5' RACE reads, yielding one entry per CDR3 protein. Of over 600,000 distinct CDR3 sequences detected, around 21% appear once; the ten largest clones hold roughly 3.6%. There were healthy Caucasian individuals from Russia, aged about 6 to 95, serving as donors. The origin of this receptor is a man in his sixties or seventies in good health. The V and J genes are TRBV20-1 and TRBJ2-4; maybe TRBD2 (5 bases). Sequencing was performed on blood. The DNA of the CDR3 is TGCAGTGCTAGTAGCGTAGCCAAAAACATTCAGTACTTC. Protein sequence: CSASSVAKNIQYF.